This TCR beta chain was recovered during a study of T cell responses to AZD1222 COVID-19 vaccine. V shed 6 bases and J 5 bases; nucleotides not matched to a gene: 14. The CDR3 consists of 16 residues. Germline V gene lookup returns CDR1 SEHNR and CDR2 FQNEAQ (reference sequence). This clone is a singleton in its sample. The antigen is unknown. General study results and limits: Among AZD1222 vaccinees, only five to seven were seropositive at baseline. In a largely white British group with more females than males, clonal diversity was possibly underestimated. The span of vaccine-associated CD4 TCRs extended across spike, with dominance at 160-218 and 743-854.

Clones were read by immunoSEQ multiplex PCR, and TCRdb kept only the in-frame ones, dropping some. Of 250,000 to 300,000 clones in the sample, about 94% are singletons; the top ten hold roughly 0.5%. Sequenced material: peripheral blood, taken 28 days after the second AZD1222 dose. The TCR comes from an adult who received the AZD1222 COVID-19 vaccine. V and J are TRBV7-9 and TRBJ1-1; 8 bases align to TRBD1. CDR3 DNA sequence: TGTGCCAGCAGTTCGGACAGGGCGAGTTGGCAGACTGAAGCTTTCTTT. Translated: CASSSDRASWQTEAFF.